Reported below is one TCR beta chain. This sample is part of a study of PD-1 blockade in classical Hodgkin lymphoma. After autologous stem cell transplantation all patients relapsed, and prior brentuximab vedotin exposure differed between cohorts. Method: immunoSEQ multiplex PCR; TCRdb's copy keeps in-frame clones and lacks some. Here the sample spans 14,000 or so clones, 81% being singletons. CDR1 is SQVTM, CDR2 ANQGSEA, per germline. V shed 7 bases and J 6 bases; nucleotides not matched to a gene: 9. The CDR3 spans 12 residues. The sequences come from peripheral blood mononuclear cells (PBMCs), collected at baseline. This chain connects TRBV29-1 to TRBJ2-7, with TRBD2 identical over 7 bases. This clonotype was obtained from a human donor with classical Hodgkin lymphoma. This CDR3 is CSGGQRGGEQYF. The CDR3 DNA reads TGCAGCGGAGGCCAGCGGGGTGGCGAGCAGTACTTC.